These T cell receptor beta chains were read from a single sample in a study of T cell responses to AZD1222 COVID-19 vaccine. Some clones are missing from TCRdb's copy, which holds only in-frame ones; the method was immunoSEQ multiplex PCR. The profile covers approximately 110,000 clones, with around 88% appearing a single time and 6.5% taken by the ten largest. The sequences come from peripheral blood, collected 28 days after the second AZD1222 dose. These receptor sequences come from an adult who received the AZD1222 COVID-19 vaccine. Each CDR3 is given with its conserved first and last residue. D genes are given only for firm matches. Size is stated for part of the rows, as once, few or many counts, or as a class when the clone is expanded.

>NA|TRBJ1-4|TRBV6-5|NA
CASSSRPEGGEKLFF
TGTGCCAGCAGCTCAAGACCCGAGGGGGGAGAAAAACTGTTTTTT
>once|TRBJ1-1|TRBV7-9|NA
CASSRASSGNTEAFF
TGTGCCAGCAGCCGGGCGTCGTCCGGAAACACTGAAGCTTTCTTT
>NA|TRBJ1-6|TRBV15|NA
CATSRDPEPLHF
TGTGCCACCAGCAGAGATCCCGAACCCCTCCACTTT
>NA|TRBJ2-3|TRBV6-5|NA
CASVRAGSDTQYF
TGTGCCAGTGTCAGGGCAGGGTCGGATACGCAGTATTTT
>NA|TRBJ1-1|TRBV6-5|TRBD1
CASGSRQGKLSEAFF
TGTGCCAGCGGATCCCGACAGGGAAAATTGTCTGAAGCTTTCTTT
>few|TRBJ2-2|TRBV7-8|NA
CASSSPDRTNTGELFF
TGTGCCAGCAGCAGCCCGGACAGAACGAACACCGGGGAGCTGTTTTTT
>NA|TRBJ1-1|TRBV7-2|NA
CASSFRLNTEAFF
TGTGCCAGCAGCTTTCGCCTGAACACTGAAGCTTTCTTT
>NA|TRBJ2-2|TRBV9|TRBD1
CASSPQGADTGELFF
TGTGCCAGCAGCCCACAGGGGGCCGACACCGGGGAGCTGTTTTTT
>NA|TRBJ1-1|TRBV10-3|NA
CAISESPSGTEAFF
TGTGCCATCAGTGAGTCACCCAGCGGCACTGAAGCTTTCTTT
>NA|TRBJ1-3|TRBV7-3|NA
CASSLNGQGNTIYF
TGTGCCAGCAGCTTAAACGGGCAGGGAAACACCATATATTTT
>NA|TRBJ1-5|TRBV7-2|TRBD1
CASSLRQGAAQPQHF
TGTGCCAGCAGCTTACGACAGGGCGCTGCTCAGCCCCAGCATTTT
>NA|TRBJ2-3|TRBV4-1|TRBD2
CASSILAGVALSTDTQYF
TGCGCCAGCAGCATACTAGCGGGGGTCGCCCTTAGCACAGATACGCAGTATTTT
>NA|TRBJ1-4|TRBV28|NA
CASSLPLPANEKLFF
TGTGCCAGCAGTTTACCCCTACCGGCTAATGAAAAACTGTTTTTT
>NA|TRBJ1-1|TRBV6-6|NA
CASSPGVTEAFF
TGTGCCAGCAGCCCAGGGGTCACTGAAGCTTTCTTT
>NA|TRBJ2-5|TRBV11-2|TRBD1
CASSSRDRGGETQYF
TGTGCCAGCAGCTCACGGGACAGGGGCGGAGAGACCCAGTACTTC
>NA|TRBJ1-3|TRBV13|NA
CASSLGGIGNTIYF
TGTGCCAGCAGCTTAGGTGGGATTGGAAACACCATATATTTT
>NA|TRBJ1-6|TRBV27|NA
CASRVSFGDVDTPLHF
TGTGCCAGCAGAGTTTCTTTCGGGGACGTCGATACACCCCTCCACTTT
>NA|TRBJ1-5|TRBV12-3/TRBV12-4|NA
CASSTGLHQPQHF
TGTGCCAGCAGTACAGGGTTGCATCAGCCCCAGCATTTT
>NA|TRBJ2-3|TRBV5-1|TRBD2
CASSLGRGVRDTQYF
TGCGCCAGCAGCTTGGGGCGGGGGGTAAGAGATACGCAGTATTTT
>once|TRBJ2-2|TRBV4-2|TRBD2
CASSPRIAGGGTGELFF
TGTGCCAGCAGCCCCCGAATAGCGGGGGGGGGCACCGGGGAGCTGTTTTTT
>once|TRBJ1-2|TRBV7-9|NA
CASSPQGGGDYGYTF
TGTGCCAGCAGCCCACAGGGAGGGGGAGACTATGGCTACACCTTC
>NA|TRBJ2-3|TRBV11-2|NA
CASSPLEGWTGDTQYF
TGTGCCAGCAGCCCCCTGGAGGGGTGGACCGGAGATACGCAGTATTTT
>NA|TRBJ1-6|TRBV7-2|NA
CASSPTPGGLSYNSPLHF
TGTGCCAGCAGCCCTACCCCCGGGGGGCTCTCCTATAATTCACCCCTCCACTTT
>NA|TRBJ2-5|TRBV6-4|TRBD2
CASSVRGGQETQYF
TGTGCCAGCAGCGTGCGGGGGGGCCAAGAGACCCAGTACTTC
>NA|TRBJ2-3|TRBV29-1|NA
CSAGALDTQYF
TGCAGCGCTGGGGCTTTGGATACGCAGTATTTT
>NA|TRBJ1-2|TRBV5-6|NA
CASSLFEGLGGYTF
TGTGCCAGCAGCTTGTTCGAAGGGCTTGGTGGCTACACCTTC
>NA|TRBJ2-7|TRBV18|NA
CASSPSTGGWNYEQYF
TGTGCCAGCTCACCGTCCACCGGGGGCTGGAATTACGAGCAGTACTTC
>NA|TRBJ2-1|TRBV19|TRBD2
CASRYETSGGYNEQFF
TGTGCCAGTAGATACGAGACTAGCGGGGGCTATAATGAGCAGTTCTTC
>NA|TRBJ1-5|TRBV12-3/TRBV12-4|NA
CASGGGLQPQHF
TGTGCCAGCGGGGGGGGGCTTCAGCCCCAGCATTTT
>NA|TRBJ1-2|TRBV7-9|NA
CASSLDTPNYGYTF
TGTGCCAGCAGCCTAGACACTCCTAACTATGGCTACACCTTC
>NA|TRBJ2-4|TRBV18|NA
CASSPTTGLAKNIQYF
TGTGCCAGCTCACCAACGACAGGCCTAGCCAAAAACATTCAGTACTTC
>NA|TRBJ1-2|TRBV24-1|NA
CAIGGREHGYTF
TGTGCCATTGGGGGCAGAGAACATGGCTACACCTTC
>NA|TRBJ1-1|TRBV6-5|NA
CASSYLGREAFF
TGTGCCAGCAGTTACCTCGGGAGGGAAGCTTTCTTT
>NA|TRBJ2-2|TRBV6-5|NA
CASSVLGAGELFF
TGTGCCAGCAGCGTACTCGGGGCCGGGGAGCTGTTTTTT
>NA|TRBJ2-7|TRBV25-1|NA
CASSPQEYEQYF
TGTGCCAGCAGCCCCCAGGAGTACGAGCAGTACTTC
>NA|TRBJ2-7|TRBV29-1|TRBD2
CSVEDRWASGGSRYEQYF
TGCAGCGTTGAAGATCGTTGGGCTAGCGGGGGGTCCCGCTACGAGCAGTACTTC
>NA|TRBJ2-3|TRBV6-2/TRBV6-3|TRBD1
CASSPGQSFTDTQYF
TGTGCCAGCAGTCCGGGACAGAGCTTCACAGATACGCAGTATTTT
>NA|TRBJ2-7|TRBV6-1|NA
CASSGRSYEQYF
TGTGCCAGCTCGGGCAGGTCCTACGAGCAGTACTTC
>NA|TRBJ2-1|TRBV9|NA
CASSVSNIYYNEQFF
TGTGCCAGCAGCGTCTCTAACATCTACTACAATGAGCAGTTCTTC
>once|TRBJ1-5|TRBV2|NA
CASSLWVQPQHF
TGTGCCAGCAGCCTATGGGTTCAGCCCCAGCATTTT
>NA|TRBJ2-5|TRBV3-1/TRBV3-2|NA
CASSQGRGLETQYF
TGTGCCAGCAGCCAAGGGAGGGGGCTGGAGACCCAGTACTTC
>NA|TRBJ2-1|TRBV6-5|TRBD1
CASSRAGGYNEQFF
TGTGCCAGCAGTCGGGCAGGGGGATACAATGAGCAGTTCTTC
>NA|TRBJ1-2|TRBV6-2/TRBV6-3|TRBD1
CASSYDGQGAYGYTF
TGTGCCAGCAGTTACGATGGACAGGGAGCCTATGGCTACACCTTC
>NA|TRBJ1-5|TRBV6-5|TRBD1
CASSRTGLQPQHF
TGTGCCAGCAGTCGGACAGGGCTTCAGCCCCAGCATTTT
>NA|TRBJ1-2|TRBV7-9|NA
CASSLNDYGYTF
TGTGCCAGCAGCTTAAATGACTATGGCTACACCTTC
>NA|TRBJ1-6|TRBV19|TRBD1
CASSPTTGQGKSPLHF
TGTGCCAGTAGTCCGACTACGGGACAGGGTAAATCACCCCTCCACTTT
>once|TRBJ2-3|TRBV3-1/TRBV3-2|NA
CASSGQRTDTQYF
TGTGCCAGCAGCGGACAGCGGACAGATACGCAGTATTTT
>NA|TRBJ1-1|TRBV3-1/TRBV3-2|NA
CASSQEGTEAFF
TGTGCCAGCAGCCAAGAAGGCACTGAAGCTTTCTTT
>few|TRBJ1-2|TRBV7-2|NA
CASSLVLGQGYTF
TGTGCCAGCAGCTTAGTTCTTGGGCAGGGCTACACCTTC
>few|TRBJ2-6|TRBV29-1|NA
CSVEVRQGNWYSGANVLTF
TGCAGCGTTGAAGTCCGGCAGGGAAATTGGTACTCTGGGGCCAACGTCCTGACTTTC